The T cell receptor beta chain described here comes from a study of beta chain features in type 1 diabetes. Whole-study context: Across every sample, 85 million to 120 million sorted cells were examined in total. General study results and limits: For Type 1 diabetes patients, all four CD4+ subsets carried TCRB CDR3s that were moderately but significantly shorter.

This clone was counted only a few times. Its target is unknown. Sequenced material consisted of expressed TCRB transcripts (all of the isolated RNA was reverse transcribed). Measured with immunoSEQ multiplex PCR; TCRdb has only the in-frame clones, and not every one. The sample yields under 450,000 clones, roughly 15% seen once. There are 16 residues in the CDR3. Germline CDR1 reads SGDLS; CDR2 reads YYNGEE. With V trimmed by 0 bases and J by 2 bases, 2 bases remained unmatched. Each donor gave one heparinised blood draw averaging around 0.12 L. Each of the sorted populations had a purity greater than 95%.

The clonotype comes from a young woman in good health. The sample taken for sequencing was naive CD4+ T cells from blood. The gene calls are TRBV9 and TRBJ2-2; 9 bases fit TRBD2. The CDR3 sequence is CASSVGLAANTGELFF. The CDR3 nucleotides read TGTGCCAGCAGCGTAGGACTAGCGGCAAACACCGGGGAGCTGTTTTTT.